The rows below give T cell receptor beta chains drawn from one sample of a study of cytomegalovirus exposure and HLA in healthy donors. Profiled with immunoSEQ multiplex PCR; TCRdb holds only in-frame clones, not every one. The table lists 100,000 to 150,000 clones, around four fifths of them singletons. Sample: PBMCs. The receptors were sampled from a man aged 18-30 years in good health and CMV-seropositive. The CDR3 runs from the conserved cysteine through the conserved F or W. A D gene is named only where the DNA matches it firmly. Some rows mark clone size as missing; the rest say once, few, many or name a class of expanded clone.

cdr3_nt,cdr3_aa,j_call,v_call,clone_size,d_call
TGCGCCAGCAGCCAAGAGGGCTGGCGGGGCTACGAGCAGTACTTC,CASSQEGWRGYEQYF,TRBJ2-7,TRBV4-1,NA,NA
TGCGCCAGCAGCTTGGACGGGACGGGACTGGGCGTTGACAATGAGCAGTTCTTC,CASSLDGTGLGVDNEQFF,TRBJ2-1,TRBV5-1,NA,NA
TGTGCCAGCAGTGCGACAGGGGGCTATCAGCCCCAGCATTTT,CASSATGGYQPQHF,TRBJ1-5,TRBV6-5,NA,TRBD1
TGTGCCAGCAGTGAAGCGCGGGGGCTGCCCCAGCATTTT,CASSEARGLPQHF,TRBJ1-5,TRBV6-1,NA,NA
TGTGCCAGCAGCCTATTCGGGGGGCCTGACACCGGGGAGCTGTTTTTT,CASSLFGGPDTGELFF,TRBJ2-2,TRBV7-6,NA,NA
TGCGCCAGCAGACAGGGCAATTCACCCCTCCACTTT,CASRQGNSPLHF,TRBJ1-6,TRBV5-1,NA,NA
TGTGCCTGGGGGTCAGGGGGTTACTCTGGAAACACCATATATTTT,CAWGSGGYSGNTIYF,TRBJ1-3,TRBV30,NA,TRBD1
TGCGCCAGCAGAGCGGGGGGCGGGGCCAACGTCCTGACTTTC,CASRAGGGANVLTF,TRBJ2-6,TRBV5-1,few,TRBD2
TGCGCCAGCAGTCCGGGGGGGGCCGTGGACACTGAAGCTTTCTTT,CASSPGGAVDTEAFF,TRBJ1-1,TRBV10-2,NA,NA
TGTGCCAGTAAAAAACAGGGGCGGGTTGGGGAGCTGTTTTTT,CASKKQGRVGELFF,TRBJ2-2,TRBV28,NA,TRBD1
TGTGCCAGCAGTTACCAGGGCTCCTACGAGCAGTACTTC,CASSYQGSYEQYF,TRBJ2-7,TRBV6-5,NA,NA
TGTGCCAGCAGGAGTGGGACTCCATCCCCTGAAGCTTTCTTT,CASRSGTPSPEAFF,TRBJ1-1,TRBV6-1,NA,NA
TGTGCCAGCAGCGTTCAGGAGAACACTGAAGCTTTCTTT,CASSVQENTEAFF,TRBJ1-1,TRBV9,NA,NA
TGCAGCGCTATTATAGCGGGGGAAGGAGATACGCAGTATTTT,CSAIIAGEGDTQYF,TRBJ2-3,TRBV29-1,NA,TRBD2
TGTGCCAGCAGCTTAGTTCCTAGCGGGGAGCACGAGCAGTACTTC,CASSLVPSGEHEQYF,TRBJ2-7,TRBV11-2,NA,TRBD2
TGTGCCAGCAGCCAACCGGCAGATACGCAGTATTTT,CASSQPADTQYF,TRBJ2-3,TRBV6-1,NA,NA
TGTGCCAGCAGCTCGCGTTTTAGCGGGGGGGCCTACCCGGGGGACACAGATACGCAGTATTTT,CASSSRFSGGAYPGDTDTQYF,TRBJ2-3,TRBV13,NA,TRBD2
TGTGCCAGCAGTGCCGGACAGGGGTTTGAAAAGACCCAGTACTTC,CASSAGQGFEKTQYF,TRBJ2-5,TRBV6-6,NA,TRBD1
TGTGCCAGCAGAAATCGGGGAAACTATGGCTACACCTTC,CASRNRGNYGYTF,TRBJ1-2,TRBV6-5,NA,NA
TGCGCCAGCAGCTTGGCTGGGGCGCTCAATGAGCAGTTCTTC,CASSLAGALNEQFF,TRBJ2-1,TRBV5-1,few,NA
TGTGCCAGCAGCTCGGACAGAAACACTGAAGCTTTCTTT,CASSSDRNTEAFF,TRBJ1-1,TRBV7-9,NA,NA
TGTGCCAGCAGCGTAGCGACAGGGGTTGGCTACACCTTC,CASSVATGVGYTF,TRBJ1-2,TRBV9,NA,TRBD1
TGTGCCACCAGCAGACGCCAGGGGGCGAGCTTCGAAGCTTTCTTT,CATSRRQGASFEAFF,TRBJ1-1,TRBV15,NA,TRBD1
TGTGCCACCAGCATCTCCGGGACAGCGATTGAAAAACTGTTTTTT,CATSISGTAIEKLFF,TRBJ1-4,TRBV15,NA,TRBD1
TGTGCCATCAGTGACGCCCGGACTAGCGGGGGCTCCTACGAGCAGTACTTC,CAISDARTSGGSYEQYF,TRBJ2-7,TRBV10-3,NA,TRBD2
TGCGCCAGCAGCCTTAGGGGACTAGCTGTCAATGAGCAGTTCTTC,CASSLRGLAVNEQFF,TRBJ2-1,TRBV4-1,NA,TRBD2
TGTGCCAGCAGCTTGGTTGGACAGAAGAGTACTTACAATGAGCAGTTCTTC,CASSLVGQKSTYNEQFF,TRBJ2-1,TRBV5-6,few,NA
TGTGCCAGCAGCTCCGATCGGGGTAATTCACCCCTCCACTTT,CASSSDRGNSPLHF,TRBJ1-6,TRBV7-6,few,NA
TGCGCCAGCAGCCAAGAATTCGACACCGCCTACGAGCAGTACTTC,CASSQEFDTAYEQYF,TRBJ2-7,TRBV4-1,NA,NA
TGTGCCAGCAGTGGGCCTGGGAACACTGAAGCTTTCTTT,CASSGPGNTEAFF,TRBJ1-1,TRBV27,few,NA
TGCGAGGGGGTTTACAATGAGCAGTTCTTC,CEGVYNEQFF,TRBJ2-1,TRBV27,NA,NA
TGTGCCAGCAGCAAAGAGGTCAGGCTTACAACTAATGAAAAACTGTTTTTT,CASSKEVRLTTNEKLFF,TRBJ1-4,TRBV21-1,NA,NA
TGTGCCAGCAGTTTACAGCTGGCGGGGTGGAACACCATATATTTT,CASSLQLAGWNTIYF,TRBJ1-3,TRBV28,few,NA
TGTGCCAGCTCAAGAAGCGGGGGCGGTGTGTACGAGCAGTACTTC,CASSRSGGGVYEQYF,TRBJ2-7,TRBV18,NA,TRBD2
TGTGCCAGCAGCTTAGGGGACAGGGGGCGCGGGAATCAGCCCCAGCATTTT,CASSLGDRGRGNQPQHF,TRBJ1-5,TRBV7-9,NA,TRBD1
TGTGCCAGCAGTTTATTTCGGTCTAATGAAAAACTGTTTTTT,CASSLFRSNEKLFF,TRBJ1-4,TRBV28,NA,NA
TGTGCCAGCAGCCTCGATCCAGGGTACTCCTACGAGCAGTACTTC,CASSLDPGYSYEQYF,TRBJ2-7,TRBV7-8,NA,NA
TGTGCCAGCAGTCTGGGAGGGGCGACTGAAGCTTTCTTT,CASSLGGATEAFF,TRBJ1-1,TRBV9,NA,NA
TGTGCCAGCAGCGATCCGGGACAGGGGGCTACCGAATATGGCTACACCTTC,CASSDPGQGATEYGYTF,TRBJ1-2,TRBV9,once,TRBD1
TGTGCCAGCATTACGGCCGGGACACACAAAAACACTGAAGCTTTCTTT,CASITAGTHKNTEAFF,TRBJ1-1,TRBV6-9,NA,NA
TGTGCCAGTGGTAGGTGGGGCGGAGAGACCCAGTACTTC,CASGRWGGETQYF,TRBJ2-5,TRBV7-9,NA,NA
TGTGCCAGCAGCGTGGCAGGGCAGCCGGGCAATGGCTACACCTTC,CASSVAGQPGNGYTF,TRBJ1-2,TRBV9,NA,NA
TGTGCCAGCAGCCAAGATGCGGGGGGGGCCTACAATGAGCAGTTCTTC,CASSQDAGGAYNEQFF,TRBJ2-1,TRBV4-2,NA,TRBD2
TGCGCCAGCAGCTTGGAACAGGGGGCACCCGCCGGGGAGCTGTTTTTT,CASSLEQGAPAGELFF,TRBJ2-2,TRBV5-1,once,TRBD1
TGCGCCAGCAGCCAGGGACTAGTGGAGACCCAGTACTTC,CASSQGLVETQYF,TRBJ2-5,TRBV5-1,NA,TRBD2
TGCGCCAGCAGCCAAGCTCGGACAGGGTTATCTAACACCATATATTTT,CASSQARTGLSNTIYF,TRBJ1-3,TRBV4-1,once,TRBD1
TGTGCCAGCAGCTTGGAGCGGGTTTACAATGAGCAGTTCTTC,CASSLERVYNEQFF,TRBJ2-1,TRBV5-4,NA,NA
TGCGCCAGCAGTGAGGAAGTCAGGGGAACTGAAGCTTTCTTT,CASSEEVRGTEAFF,TRBJ1-1,TRBV10-1,NA,NA
TGTGCCTGGAGTGTGTCAGCGGGGTACAATGAGCAGTTCTTC,CAWSVSAGYNEQFF,TRBJ2-1,TRBV30,NA,TRBD2
TGTGCCATCAGACCAAGTGGACCGGGACAGGGGGTATCCTACGAGCAGTACTTC,CAIRPSGPGQGVSYEQYF,TRBJ2-7,TRBV10-3,NA,TRBD1
TGTGCCAGCAGACCTACCGGGACAACTAATCAGCCCCAGCATTTT,CASRPTGTTNQPQHF,TRBJ1-5,TRBV27,NA,NA
TGTGCCACCAGCAGGCCCTTACTGAGGGATGGAACCAATGAGCAGTTCTTC,CATSRPLLRDGTNEQFF,TRBJ2-1,TRBV15,NA,NA
TGTGCCAGCAGCCAAGATGGAGGGGCGCGGAATTCACCCCTCCACTTT,CASSQDGGARNSPLHF,TRBJ1-6,TRBV14,few,NA
TGTGCCAGCAGCTTGGGCGGGGGGGGTGGTGAGCAGTTCTTC,CASSLGGGGGEQFF,TRBJ2-1,TRBV7-3,NA,TRBD2
TGTGCCAGCAGTCCCAACAGGGGGGAAGGCTATGGCTACACCTTC,CASSPNRGEGYGYTF,TRBJ1-2,TRBV27,NA,TRBD1
TGTGCCAGCAGTGAAGCTTTCGAGGGTGCCGAGCAGTACTTC,CASSEAFEGAEQYF,TRBJ2-7,TRBV2,NA,NA
TGTGCCAGCAGTCCAGGGGTAGCTCAAGAGACCCAGTACTTC,CASSPGVAQETQYF,TRBJ2-5,TRBV27,NA,NA
TGTGCCAGCAGCGGGACAACGAACACCGGGGAGCTGTTTTTT,CASSGTTNTGELFF,TRBJ2-2,TRBV5-4,NA,NA
TGTGCCAGCAGCCCCCGGGGAGGGGACTACAATGAGCAGTTCTTC,CASSPRGGDYNEQFF,TRBJ2-1,TRBV7-3,NA,TRBD2
TGTGCCAGCAGTAACCCGGGGGGAGTGGCAGATACGCAGTATTTT,CASSNPGGVADTQYF,TRBJ2-3,TRBV6-5,NA,TRBD2